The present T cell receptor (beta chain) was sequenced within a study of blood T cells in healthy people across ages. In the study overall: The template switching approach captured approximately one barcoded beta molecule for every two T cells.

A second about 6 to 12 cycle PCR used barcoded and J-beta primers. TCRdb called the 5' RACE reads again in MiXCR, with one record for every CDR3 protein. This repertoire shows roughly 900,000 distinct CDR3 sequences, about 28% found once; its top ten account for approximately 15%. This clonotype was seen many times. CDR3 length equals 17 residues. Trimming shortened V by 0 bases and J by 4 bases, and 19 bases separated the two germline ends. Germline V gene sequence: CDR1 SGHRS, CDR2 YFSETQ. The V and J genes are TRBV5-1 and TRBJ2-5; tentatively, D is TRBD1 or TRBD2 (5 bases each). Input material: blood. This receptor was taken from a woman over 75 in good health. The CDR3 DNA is TGCGCCAGCAGCTTGGAAGATTCTACTAGGGGACGAGAGACCCAGTACTTC. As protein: CASSLEDSTRGRETQYF.